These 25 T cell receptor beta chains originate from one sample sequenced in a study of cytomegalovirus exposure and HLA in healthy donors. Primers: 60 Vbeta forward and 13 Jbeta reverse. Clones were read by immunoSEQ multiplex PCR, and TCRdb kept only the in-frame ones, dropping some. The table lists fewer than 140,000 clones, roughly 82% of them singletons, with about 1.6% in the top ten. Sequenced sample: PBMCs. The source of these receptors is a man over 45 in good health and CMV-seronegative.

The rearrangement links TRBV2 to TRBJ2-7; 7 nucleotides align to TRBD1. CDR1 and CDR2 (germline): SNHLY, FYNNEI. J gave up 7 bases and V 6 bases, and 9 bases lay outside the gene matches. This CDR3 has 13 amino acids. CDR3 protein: CASREDRIWEQYF. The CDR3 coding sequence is TGTGCCAGCAGGGAGGACAGGATTTGGGAGCAGTACTTC.

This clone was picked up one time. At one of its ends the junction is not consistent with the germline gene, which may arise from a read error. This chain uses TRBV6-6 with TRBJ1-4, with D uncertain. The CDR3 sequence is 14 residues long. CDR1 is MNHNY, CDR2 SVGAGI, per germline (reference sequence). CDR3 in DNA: TGTGCCAGCAATTACCCAGGTTTTAATGAAAAACTGTTTTTT. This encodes CASNYPGFNEKLFF.

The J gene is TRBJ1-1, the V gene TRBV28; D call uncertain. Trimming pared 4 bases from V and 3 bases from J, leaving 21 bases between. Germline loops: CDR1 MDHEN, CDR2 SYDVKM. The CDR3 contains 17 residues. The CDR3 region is CASSWDYLDPGDTEAFF. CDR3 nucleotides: TGTGCCAGCAGTTGGGATTACTTAGACCCCGGGGACACTGAAGCTTTCTTT.

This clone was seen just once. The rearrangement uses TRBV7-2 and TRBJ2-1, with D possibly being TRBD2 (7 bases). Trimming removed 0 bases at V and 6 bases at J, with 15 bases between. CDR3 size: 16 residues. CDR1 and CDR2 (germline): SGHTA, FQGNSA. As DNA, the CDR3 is TGTGCCAGCAGCTTAGCGGTCGGGGGGCCCATCAATGAGCAGTTCTTC. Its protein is CASSLAVGGPINEQFF.

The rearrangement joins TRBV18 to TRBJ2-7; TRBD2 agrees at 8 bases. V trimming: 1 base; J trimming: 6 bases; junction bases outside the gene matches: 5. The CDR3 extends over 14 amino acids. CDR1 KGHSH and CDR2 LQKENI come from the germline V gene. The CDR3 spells CASSPQERGPEQYF. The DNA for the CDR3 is TGTGCCAGCTCACCACAGGAGCGGGGGCCCGAGCAGTACTTC.

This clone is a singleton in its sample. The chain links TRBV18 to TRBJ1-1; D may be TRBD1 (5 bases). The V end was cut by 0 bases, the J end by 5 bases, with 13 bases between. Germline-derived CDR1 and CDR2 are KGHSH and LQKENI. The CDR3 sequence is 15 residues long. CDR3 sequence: CASSPPTGTRTEAFF. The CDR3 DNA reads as TGTGCCAGCTCACCACCCACTGGGACTCGAACTGAAGCTTTCTTT. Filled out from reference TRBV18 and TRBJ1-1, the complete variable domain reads NAGVMQNPRHLVRRRGQEARLRCSPMKGHSHVYWYRQLPEEGLKFMVYLQKENIIDESGMPKERFSAEFPKEGPSILRIQQVVRGDSAAYFCASSPPTGTRTEAFFGQGTRLTVV.

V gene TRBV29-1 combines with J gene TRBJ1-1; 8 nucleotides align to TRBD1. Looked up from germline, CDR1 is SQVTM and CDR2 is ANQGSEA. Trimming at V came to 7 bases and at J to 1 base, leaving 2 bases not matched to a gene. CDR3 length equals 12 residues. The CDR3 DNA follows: TGCAGCGCGGGACAGGCGAACACTGAAGCTTTCTTT. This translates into CSAGQANTEAFF.

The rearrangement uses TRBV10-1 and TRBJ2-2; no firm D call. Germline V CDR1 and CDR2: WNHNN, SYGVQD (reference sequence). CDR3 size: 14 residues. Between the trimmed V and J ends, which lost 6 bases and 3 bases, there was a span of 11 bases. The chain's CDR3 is CASRYAADTGELFF. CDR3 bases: TGCGCCAGCAGATACGCCGCAGACACCGGGGAGCTGTTTTTT.

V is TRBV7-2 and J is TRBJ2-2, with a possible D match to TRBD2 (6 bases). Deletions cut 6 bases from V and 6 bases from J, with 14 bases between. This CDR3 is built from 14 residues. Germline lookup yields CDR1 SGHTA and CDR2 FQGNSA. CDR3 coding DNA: TGTGCCAGCAGGGGAGGTTCAGTCCCCGGGGAGCTGTTTTTT. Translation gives CASRGGSVPGELFF. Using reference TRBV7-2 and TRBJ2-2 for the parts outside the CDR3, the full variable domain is GAGVSQSPSNKVTEKGKDVELRCDPISGHTALYWYRQSLGQGLEFLIYFQGNSAPDKSGLPSDRFSAERTGGSVSTLTIQRTQQEDSAVYLCASRGGSVPGELFFGEGSRLTVL.

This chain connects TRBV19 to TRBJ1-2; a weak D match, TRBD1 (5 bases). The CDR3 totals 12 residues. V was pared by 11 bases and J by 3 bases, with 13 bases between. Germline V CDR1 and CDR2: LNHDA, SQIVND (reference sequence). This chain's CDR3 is CACHGTYYGYTF. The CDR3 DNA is TGTGCCTGTCATGGGACTTACTATGGCTACACCTTC. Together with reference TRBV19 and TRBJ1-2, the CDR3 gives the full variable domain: DGGITQSPKYLFRKEGQNVTLSCEQNLNHDAMYWYRQDPGQGLRLIYYSQIVNDFQKGDIAEGYSVSREKKESFPLTVTSAQKNPTAFYLCACHGTYYGYTFGSGTRLTVV.

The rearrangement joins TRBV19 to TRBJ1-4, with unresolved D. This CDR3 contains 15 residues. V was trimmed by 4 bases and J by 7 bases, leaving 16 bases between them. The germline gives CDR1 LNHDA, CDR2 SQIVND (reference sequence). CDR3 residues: CASSTLDGSFEKLFF. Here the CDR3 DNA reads TGTGCCAGTAGTACCCTCGACGGGAGTTTTGAAAAACTGTTTTTT. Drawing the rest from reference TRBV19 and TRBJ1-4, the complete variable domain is DGGITQSPKYLFRKEGQNVTLSCEQNLNHDAMYWYRQDPGQGLRLIYYSQIVNDFQKGDIAEGYSVSREKKESFPLTVTSAQKNPTAFYLCASSTLDGSFEKLFFGSGTQLSVL.

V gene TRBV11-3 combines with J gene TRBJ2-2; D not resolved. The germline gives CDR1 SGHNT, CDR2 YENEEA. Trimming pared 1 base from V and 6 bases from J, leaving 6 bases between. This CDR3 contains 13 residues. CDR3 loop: CASSLVQAGELFF. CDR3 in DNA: TGTGCCAGCAGCTTAGTCCAGGCCGGGGAGCTGTTTTTT.

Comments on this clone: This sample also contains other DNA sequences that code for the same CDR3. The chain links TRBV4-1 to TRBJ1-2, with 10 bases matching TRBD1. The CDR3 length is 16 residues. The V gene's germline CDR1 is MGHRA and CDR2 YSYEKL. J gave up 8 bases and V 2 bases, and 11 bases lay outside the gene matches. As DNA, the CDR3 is TGCGCCAGCAGCCAAACCCGGACAGGGGGTGCGGAAGGCTACACCTTC. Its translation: CASSQTRTGGAEGYTF.

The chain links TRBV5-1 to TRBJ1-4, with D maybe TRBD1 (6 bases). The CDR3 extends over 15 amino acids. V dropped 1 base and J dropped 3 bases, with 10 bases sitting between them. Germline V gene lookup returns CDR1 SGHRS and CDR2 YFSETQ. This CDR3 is CASSLNGTPNEKLFF. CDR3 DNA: TGCGCCAGCAGCTTGAACGGGACACCTAATGAAAAACTGTTTTTT. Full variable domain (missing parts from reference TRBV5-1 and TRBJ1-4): KAGVTQTPRYLIKTRGQQVTLSCSPISGHRSVSWYQQTPGQGLQFLFEYFSETQRNKGNFPGRFSGRQFSNSRSEMNVSTLELGDSALYLCASSLNGTPNEKLFFGSGTQLSVL.

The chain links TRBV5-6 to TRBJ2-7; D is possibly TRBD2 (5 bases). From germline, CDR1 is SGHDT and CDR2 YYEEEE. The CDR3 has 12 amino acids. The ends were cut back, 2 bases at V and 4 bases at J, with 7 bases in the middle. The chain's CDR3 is CASSFRGYEQYF. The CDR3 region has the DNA TGTGCCAGCAGCTTCAGAGGGTACGAGCAGTACTTC.

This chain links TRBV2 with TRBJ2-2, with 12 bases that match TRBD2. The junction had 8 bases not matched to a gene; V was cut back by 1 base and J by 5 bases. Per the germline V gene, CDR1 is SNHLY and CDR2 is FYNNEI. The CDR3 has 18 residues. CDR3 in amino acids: CASSEGWLAGGRTGELFF. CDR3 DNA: TGTGCCAGCAGTGAAGGGTGGCTAGCGGGGGGGCGGACCGGGGAGCTGTTTTTT.

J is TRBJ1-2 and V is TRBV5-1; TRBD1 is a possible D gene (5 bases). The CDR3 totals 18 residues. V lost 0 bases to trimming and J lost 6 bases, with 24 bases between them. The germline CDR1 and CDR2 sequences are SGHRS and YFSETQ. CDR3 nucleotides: TGCGCCAGCAGCTTGGAAGGGGCACAGGATCCATCGCTGAATGGCTACACCTTC. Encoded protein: CASSLEGAQDPSLNGYTF.

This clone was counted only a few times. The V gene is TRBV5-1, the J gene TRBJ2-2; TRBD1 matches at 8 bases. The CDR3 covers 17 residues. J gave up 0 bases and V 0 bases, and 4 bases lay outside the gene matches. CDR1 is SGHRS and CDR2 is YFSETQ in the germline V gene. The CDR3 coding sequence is TGCGCCAGCAGCTTGGGCGGGACAGGCTCGAACACCGGGGAGCTGTTTTTT. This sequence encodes CASSLGGTGSNTGELFF.

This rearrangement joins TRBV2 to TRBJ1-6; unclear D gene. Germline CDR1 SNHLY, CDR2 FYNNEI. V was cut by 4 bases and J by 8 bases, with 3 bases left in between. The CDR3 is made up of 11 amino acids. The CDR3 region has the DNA TGTGCCAGCAGTGCGGATTCACCCCTCCACTTT. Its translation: CASSADSPLHF.

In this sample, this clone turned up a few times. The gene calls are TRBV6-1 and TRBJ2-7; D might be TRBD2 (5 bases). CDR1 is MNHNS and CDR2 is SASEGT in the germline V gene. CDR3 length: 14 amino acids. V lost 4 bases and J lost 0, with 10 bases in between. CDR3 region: CASSVRRDSYEQYV. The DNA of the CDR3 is TGTGCCAGCAGTGTCCGACGGGACTCCTACGAGCAGTACGTC.

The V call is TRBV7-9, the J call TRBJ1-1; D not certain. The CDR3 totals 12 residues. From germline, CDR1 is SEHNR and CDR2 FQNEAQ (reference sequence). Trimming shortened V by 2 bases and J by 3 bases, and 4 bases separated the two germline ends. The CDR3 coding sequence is TGTGCCAGCAGCTTAACAGACACTGAAGCTTTCTTT. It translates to CASSLTDTEAFF.

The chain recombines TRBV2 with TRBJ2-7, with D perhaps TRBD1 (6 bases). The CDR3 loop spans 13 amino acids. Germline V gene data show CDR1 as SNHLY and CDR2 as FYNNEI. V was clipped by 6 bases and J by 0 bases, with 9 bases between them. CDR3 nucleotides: TGTGCCAGCAGCGGGACAAACTCCTACGAGCAGTACTTC. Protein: CASSGTNSYEQYF.

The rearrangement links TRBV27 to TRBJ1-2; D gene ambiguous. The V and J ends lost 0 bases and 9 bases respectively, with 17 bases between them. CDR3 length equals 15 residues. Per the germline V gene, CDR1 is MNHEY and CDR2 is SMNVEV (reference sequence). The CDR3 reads CASSLSDTGSMSYTF. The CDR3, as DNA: TGTGCCAGCAGTTTATCAGATACCGGTTCAATGAGCTACACCTTC.

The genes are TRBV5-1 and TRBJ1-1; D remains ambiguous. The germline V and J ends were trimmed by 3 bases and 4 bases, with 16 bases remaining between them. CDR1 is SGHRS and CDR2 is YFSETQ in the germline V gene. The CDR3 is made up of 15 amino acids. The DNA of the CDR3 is TGCGCCAGCAGCTCTGGGATGGCTGCGGGCACTGAAGCTTTCTTT. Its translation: CASSSGMAAGTEAFF.

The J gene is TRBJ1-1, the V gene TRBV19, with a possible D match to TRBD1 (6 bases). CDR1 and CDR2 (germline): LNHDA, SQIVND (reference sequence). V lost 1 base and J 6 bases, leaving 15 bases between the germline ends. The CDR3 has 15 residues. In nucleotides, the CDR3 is TGTGCCAGTAGTATAGCTCGGGGGGCAACTTCTGAAGCTTTCTTT. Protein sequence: CASSIARGATSEAFF.